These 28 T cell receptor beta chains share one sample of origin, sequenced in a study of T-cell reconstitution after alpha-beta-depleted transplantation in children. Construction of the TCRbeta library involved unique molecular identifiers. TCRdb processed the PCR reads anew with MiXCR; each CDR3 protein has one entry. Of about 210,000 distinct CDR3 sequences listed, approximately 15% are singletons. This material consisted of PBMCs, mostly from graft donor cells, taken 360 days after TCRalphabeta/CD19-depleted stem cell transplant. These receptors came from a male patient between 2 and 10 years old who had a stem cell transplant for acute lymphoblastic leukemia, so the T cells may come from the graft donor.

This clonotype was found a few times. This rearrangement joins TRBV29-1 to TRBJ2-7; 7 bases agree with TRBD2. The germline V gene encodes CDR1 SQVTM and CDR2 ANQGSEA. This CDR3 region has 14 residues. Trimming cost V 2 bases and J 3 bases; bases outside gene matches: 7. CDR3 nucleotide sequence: TGCAGCGTTGAAAAGGCTAGCGGAAGCTACGAGCAGTACTTC. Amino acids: CSVEKASGSYEQYF.

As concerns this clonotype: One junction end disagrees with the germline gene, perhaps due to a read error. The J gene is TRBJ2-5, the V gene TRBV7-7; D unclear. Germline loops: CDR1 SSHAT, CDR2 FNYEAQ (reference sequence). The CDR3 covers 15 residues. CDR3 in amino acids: CASSLSWARQETQYF. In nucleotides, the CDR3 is TGTGCTAGCAGCCTTAGTTGGGCTAGACAAGAGACCCAGTACTTC.

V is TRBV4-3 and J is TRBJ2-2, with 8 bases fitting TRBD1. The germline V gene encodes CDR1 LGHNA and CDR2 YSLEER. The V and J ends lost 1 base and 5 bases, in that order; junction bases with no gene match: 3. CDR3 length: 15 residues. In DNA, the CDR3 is TGCGCCAGCAGCCAAGCTCAGGGGGCAACCGGGGAGCTGTTTTTT. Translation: CASSQAQGATGELFF.

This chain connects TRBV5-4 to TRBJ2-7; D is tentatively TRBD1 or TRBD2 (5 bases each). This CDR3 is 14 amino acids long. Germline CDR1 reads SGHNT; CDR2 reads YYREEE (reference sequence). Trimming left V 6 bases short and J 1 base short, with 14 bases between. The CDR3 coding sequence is TGTGCCAGCAAGGGGTCAGGGAGATCCTACGAGCAGTACTTC. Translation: CASKGSGRSYEQYF.

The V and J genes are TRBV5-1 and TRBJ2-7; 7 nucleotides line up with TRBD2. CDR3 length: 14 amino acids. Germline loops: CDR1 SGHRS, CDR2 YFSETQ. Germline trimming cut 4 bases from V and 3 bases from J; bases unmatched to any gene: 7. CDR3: CASSRASGDYEQYF. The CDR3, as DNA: TGCGCCAGCAGCCGCGCCAGCGGGGACTACGAGCAGTACTTC.

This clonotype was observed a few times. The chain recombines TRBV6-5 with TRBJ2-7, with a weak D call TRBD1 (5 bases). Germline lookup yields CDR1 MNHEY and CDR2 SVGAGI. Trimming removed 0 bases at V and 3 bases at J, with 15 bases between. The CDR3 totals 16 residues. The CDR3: CASSYSAGQKVYEQYF. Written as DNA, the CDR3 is TGTGCCAGCAGTTACTCGGCAGGGCAAAAAGTCTACGAGCAGTACTTC.

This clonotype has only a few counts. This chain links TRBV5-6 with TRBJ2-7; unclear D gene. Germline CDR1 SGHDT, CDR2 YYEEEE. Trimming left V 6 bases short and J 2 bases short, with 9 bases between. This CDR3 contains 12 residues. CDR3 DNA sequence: TGTGCCAGCAAGAACTCAGCCTACGAGCAGTACTTC. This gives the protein CASKNSAYEQYF.

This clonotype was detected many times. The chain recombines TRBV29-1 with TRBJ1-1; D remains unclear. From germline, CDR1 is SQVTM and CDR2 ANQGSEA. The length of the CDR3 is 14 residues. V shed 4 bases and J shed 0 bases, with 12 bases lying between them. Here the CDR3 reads CSVARVNMNTEAFF. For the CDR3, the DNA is TGCAGCGTTGCGAGGGTTAACATGAACACTGAAGCTTTCTTT.

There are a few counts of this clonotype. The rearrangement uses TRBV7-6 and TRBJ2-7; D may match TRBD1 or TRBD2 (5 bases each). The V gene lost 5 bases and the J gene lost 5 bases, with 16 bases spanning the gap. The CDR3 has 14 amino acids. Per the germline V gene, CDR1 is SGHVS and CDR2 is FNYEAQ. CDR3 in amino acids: CASSPGTEVHEQYF. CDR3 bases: TGTGCCAGCAGCCCTGGGACGGAAGTCCACGAGCAGTACTTC.

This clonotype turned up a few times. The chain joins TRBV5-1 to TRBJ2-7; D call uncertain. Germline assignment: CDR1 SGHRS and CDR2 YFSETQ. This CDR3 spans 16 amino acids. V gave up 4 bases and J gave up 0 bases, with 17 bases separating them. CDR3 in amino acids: CASSPIDLTGSYEQYF. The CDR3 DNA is TGCGCCAGCAGCCCGATCGACCTGACCGGCTCCTACGAGCAGTACTTC.

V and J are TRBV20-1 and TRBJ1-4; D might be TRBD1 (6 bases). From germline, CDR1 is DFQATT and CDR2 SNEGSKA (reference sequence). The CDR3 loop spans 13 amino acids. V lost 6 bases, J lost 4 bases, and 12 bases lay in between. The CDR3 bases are TGCAGTGCCTACAGGGCCCTTAATGAAAAACTGTTTTTT. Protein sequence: CSAYRALNEKLFF.

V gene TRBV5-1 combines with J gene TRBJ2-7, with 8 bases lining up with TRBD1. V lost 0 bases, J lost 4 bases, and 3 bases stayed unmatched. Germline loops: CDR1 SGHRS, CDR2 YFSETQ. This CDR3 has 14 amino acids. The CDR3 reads CASSLEQGAYEQYF. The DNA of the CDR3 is TGCGCCAGCAGCTTGGAGCAGGGGGCTTACGAGCAGTACTTC.

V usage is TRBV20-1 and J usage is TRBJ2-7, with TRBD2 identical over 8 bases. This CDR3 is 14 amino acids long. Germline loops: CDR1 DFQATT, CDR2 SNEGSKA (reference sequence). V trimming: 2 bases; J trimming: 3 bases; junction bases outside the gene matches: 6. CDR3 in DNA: TGCAGTGCTAGATCCAGCGGGAGTTACTACGAGCAGTACTTC. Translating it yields CSARSSGSYYEQYF.

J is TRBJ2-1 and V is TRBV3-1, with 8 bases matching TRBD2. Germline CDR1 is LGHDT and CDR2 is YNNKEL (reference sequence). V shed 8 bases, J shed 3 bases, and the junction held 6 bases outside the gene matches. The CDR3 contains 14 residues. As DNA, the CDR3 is TGTGCCAGCTCCCGGACTAGCAGCTACAATGAGCAGTTCTTC. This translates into CASSRTSSYNEQFF.

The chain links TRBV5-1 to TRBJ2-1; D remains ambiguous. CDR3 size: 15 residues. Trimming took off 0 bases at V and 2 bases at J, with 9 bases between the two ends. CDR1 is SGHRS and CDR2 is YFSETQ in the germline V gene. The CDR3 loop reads CASSLGVSAYNEQFF. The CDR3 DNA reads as TGCGCCAGCAGCTTGGGGGTCTCGGCCTACAATGAGCAGTTCTTC.

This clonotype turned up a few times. CDR3 bases: TGTGCCAGCAGCTTACCCTACGTGAATCAGCCCCAGCATTTT. Its protein is CASSLPYVNQPQHF. V gene TRBV7-9 combines with J gene TRBJ1-5; D not certain. The CDR3 consists of 14 residues. V lost 2 bases and J lost 4, with 9 bases in between. CDR1 and CDR2 from the germline V gene are SEHNR and FQNEAQ (reference sequence).

This chain's CDR3 is CASSIPGQTLYTF. CDR3 DNA sequence: TGTGCCAGCTCAATTCCAGGACAGACTCTTTACACCTTC. V usage is TRBV28 and J usage is TRBJ1-2; weak D call: TRBD1 (6 bases). Germline V gives CDR1 MDHEN, CDR2 SYDVKM. V lost 8 bases and J lost 11, with 21 bases in between. The CDR3 length is 13 residues.

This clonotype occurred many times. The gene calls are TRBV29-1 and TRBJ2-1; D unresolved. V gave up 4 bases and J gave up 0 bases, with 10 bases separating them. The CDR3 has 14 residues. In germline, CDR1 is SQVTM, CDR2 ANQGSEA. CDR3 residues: CSVVRESSYNEQFF. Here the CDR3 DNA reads TGCAGCGTTGTAAGAGAAAGCTCCTACAATGAGCAGTTCTTC.

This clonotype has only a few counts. Written as DNA, the CDR3 is TGTGCCATCAGTGAGGTGGGAGATGAAGCTTTCTTT. Its translation is CAISEVGDEAFF. This chain joins TRBV10-3 and TRBJ1-1; D gene ambiguous. V shed 2 bases and J shed 7 bases, with 8 bases lying between them. Germline V CDR1 and CDR2: ENHRY, SYGVKD. This CDR3 has 12 residues.

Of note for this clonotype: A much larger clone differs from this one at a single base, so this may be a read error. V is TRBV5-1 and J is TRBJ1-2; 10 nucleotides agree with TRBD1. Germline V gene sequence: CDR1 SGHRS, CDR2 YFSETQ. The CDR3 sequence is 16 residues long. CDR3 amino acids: CASILSPDRGNYGYTF. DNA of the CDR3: TGCGCCAGCATCTTGTCCCCGGACAGGGGGAACTATGGCTACACCTTC. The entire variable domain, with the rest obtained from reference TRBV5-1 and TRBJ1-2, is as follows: KAGVTQTPRYLIKTRGQQVTLSCSPISGHRSVSWYQQTPGQGLQFLFEYFSETQRNKGNFPGRFSGRQFSNSRSEMNVSTLELGDSALYLCASILSPDRGNYGYTFGSGTRLTVV.

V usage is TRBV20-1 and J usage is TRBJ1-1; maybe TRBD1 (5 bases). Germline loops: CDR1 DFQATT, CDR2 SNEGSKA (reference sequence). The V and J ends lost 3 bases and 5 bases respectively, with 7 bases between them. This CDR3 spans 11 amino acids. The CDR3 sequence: CSASWGTEAFF. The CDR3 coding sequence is TGCAGTGCTAGCTGGGGGACTGAAGCTTTCTTT.

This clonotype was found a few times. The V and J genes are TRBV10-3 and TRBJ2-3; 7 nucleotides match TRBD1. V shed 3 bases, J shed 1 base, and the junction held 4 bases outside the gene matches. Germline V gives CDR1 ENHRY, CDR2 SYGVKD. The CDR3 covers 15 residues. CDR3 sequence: CAISETTGGTDTQYF. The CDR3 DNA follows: TGTGCCATCAGTGAAACTACAGGGGGCACAGATACGCAGTATTTT.

CDR3 sequence reads: CATSDAARSEKLFF. Here the CDR3 DNA reads TGTGCCACCAGTGATGCGGCCAGATCCGAAAAACTGTTTTTT. This chain joins TRBV24-1 and TRBJ1-4; D not resolved. The CDR3 is 14 amino acids. V was pared by 3 bases and J by 8 bases, with 12 bases between. Per germline, CDR1 KGHDR and CDR2 SFDVKD.

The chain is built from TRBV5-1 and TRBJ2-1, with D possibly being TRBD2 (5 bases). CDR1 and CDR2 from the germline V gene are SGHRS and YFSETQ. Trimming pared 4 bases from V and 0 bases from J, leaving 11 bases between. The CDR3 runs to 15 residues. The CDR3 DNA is TGCGCCAGCAGCAAGAGCGGCACCTCCTACAATGAGCAGTTCTTC. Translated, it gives CASSKSGTSYNEQFF.

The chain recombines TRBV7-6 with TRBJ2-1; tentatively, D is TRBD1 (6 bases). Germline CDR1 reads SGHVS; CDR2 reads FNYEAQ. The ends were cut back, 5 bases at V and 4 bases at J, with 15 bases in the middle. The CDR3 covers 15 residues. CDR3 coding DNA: TGTGCCAGCAGCCCGGAAGGGGACACTTACAATGAGCAGTTCTTC. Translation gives CASSPEGDTYNEQFF.

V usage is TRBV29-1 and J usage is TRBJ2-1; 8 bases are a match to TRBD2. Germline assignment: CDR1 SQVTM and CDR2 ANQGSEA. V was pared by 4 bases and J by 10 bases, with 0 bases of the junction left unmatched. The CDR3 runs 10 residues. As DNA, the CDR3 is TGCAGCGTTGGCGGGGGGGAGCAGTTCTTC. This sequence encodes CSVGGGEQFF.

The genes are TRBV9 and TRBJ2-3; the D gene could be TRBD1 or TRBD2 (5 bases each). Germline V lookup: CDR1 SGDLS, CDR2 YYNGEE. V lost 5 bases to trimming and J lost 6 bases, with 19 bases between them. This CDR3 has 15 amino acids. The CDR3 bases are TGTGCCAGCAGGCGAAGGGACCGCTCCTCGGATACGCAGTATTTT. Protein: CASRRRDRSSDTQYF.

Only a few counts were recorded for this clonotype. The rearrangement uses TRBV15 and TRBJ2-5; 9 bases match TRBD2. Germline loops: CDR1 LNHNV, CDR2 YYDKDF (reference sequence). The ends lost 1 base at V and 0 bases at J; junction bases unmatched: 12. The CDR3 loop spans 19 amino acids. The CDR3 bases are TGTGCCACCAGCAGAGTCCCCCTAGCGGGGCCTGTATACCAAGAGACCCAGTACTTC. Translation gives CATSRVPLAGPVYQETQYF. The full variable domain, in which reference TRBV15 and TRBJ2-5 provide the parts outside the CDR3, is DAMVIQNPRYQVTQFGKPVTLSCSQTLNHNVMYWYQQKSSQAPKLLFHYYDKDFNNEADTPDNFQSRRPNTSFCFLDIRSPGLGDTAMYLCATSRVPLAGPVYQETQYFGPGTRLLVL.